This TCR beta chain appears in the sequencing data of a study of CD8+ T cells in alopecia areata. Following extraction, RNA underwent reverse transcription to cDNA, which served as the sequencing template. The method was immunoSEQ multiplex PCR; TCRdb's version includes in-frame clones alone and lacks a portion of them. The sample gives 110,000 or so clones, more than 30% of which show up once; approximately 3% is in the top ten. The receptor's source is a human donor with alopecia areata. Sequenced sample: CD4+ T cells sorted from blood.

The CDR3 protein is CAWSPGTSSYEQYF. CDR3 coding DNA: TGTGCCTGGAGCCCTGGGACCTCTTCCTACGAGCAGTACTTC. The gene calls are TRBV30 and TRBJ2-7, with D perhaps TRBD1 or TRBD2 (5 bases each). This CDR3 spans 14 amino acids. Germline-derived CDR1 and CDR2 are GTSNPN and SVGIG (reference sequence). Trimming stripped 3 bases from V and 1 base from J, with 13 bases between.